This T cell receptor (beta chain) was observed in a study of T cell responses to AZD1222 COVID-19 vaccine. Clones were read by immunoSEQ multiplex PCR, and TCRdb kept only the in-frame ones, dropping some. The sample holds about 150,000 clones, roughly nine tenths seen once. In regard to this clone: What it binds is unknown.

J was trimmed by 4 bases and V by 5 bases; bases with no gene match: 9. This CDR3 comprises 15 residues. Per germline, CDR1 LNHNV and CDR2 YYDKDF (reference sequence). Study observations and caveats: Baseline seropositivity characterized only a handful of AZD1222 recipients.

The origin of this receptor is an adult who had recovered from COVID-19. The rearrangement links TRBV15 to TRBJ1-2; 8 nucleotides align to TRBD1. The sequenced sample was peripheral blood, obtained after recovery from COVID-19. The CDR3 DNA is TGTGCCACCAGCGGTTACGGGGACAGGTTCTATGGCTACACCTTC. Translation: CATSGYGDRFYGYTF. The whole variable domain, remainder taken from reference TRBV15 and TRBJ1-2, is DAMVIQNPRYQVTQFGKPVTLSCSQTLNHNVMYWYQQKSSQAPKLLFHYYDKDFNNEADTPDNFQSRRPNTSFCFLDIRSPGLGDTAMYLCATSGYGDRFYGYTFGSGTRLTVV.